This T cell receptor beta chain stems from a study of blood T cell repertoires in COVID-19. Study overall: PBMCs, B-cell-depleted T cells, or T cells provided the cDNA or gDNA that made up the material.

Authors' analysis steps: It was from reference gene primer amplification that nucleated cell counts were estimated. Produced via immunoSEQ multiplex PCR; TCRdb's table is partial and in-frame only. V and J calls and clone size are given by that table; D and trimming were obtained from the DNA. The sample yields 200,000 to 250,000 clones, about 80% seen once. The participants were between 18 and 89 years old and came from 24 US areas. This clone has just one count. This CDR3 spans 12 amino acids. With 6 bases removed from V and 5 bases from J, the gap between germline ends came to 11 bases. The germline V gene encodes CDR1 MDHEN and CDR2 SYDVKM.

The specimen sequenced was PBMCs or T cells enriched from blood (not recorded which). This chain links TRBV28 with TRBJ2-7; D is undetermined. This TCR was sampled from a woman aged 40-49 years with acute COVID-19. The CDR3 region has the DNA TGTGCCAGCAGCACAGTCCCCGACGAGCAGTACTTC. Its translation: CASSTVPDEQYF. Supplemented by reference TRBV28 and TRBJ2-7, the full variable domain reads DVKVTQSSRYLVKRTGEKVFLECVQDMDHENMFWYRQDPGLGLRLIYFSYDVKMKEKGDIPEGYSVSREKKERFSLILESASTNQTSMYLCASSTVPDEQYFGPGTRLTVT.